This is a list of T cell receptor beta chains from one sample in a study of human T cells and chemical hapten exposure. TCRdb independently ran MiXCR on the RACE reads; one entry per CDR3 protein. The sample carries almost 35,000 distinct CDR3 sequences, about 9.4% recorded once. The specimen comprised whole blood, sampled in connection with sensitization to the hapten diphenylcyclopropenone (DPC). Receptors originate from a man in his fifties or sixties with alopecia areata. Some clones in this sample may be carry-over from other donors' samples. Each CDR3 is given with its conserved first and last residue. D genes are given only for firm matches. Only some rows state a clone size, as once, few, many or a class for expanded clones.

D gene	clone size	V gene	J gene	CDR3 protein	CDR3 DNA
.	many	TRBV9	TRBJ1-6	CASSYGNSPLHF	TGTGCCAGCAGCTACGGGAATTCACCCCTCCACTTT
TRBD2	medium-sized	TRBV2	TRBJ2-1	CASRDQTSGRAINEQFF	TGTGCCAGCAGAGACCAGACTAGCGGGAGGGCAATAAATGAGCAGTTCTTC
TRBD2	many	TRBV28	TRBJ2-3	CASSLGTSGRATDTQYF	TGTGCCAGCAGTTTAGGGACTAGCGGGAGGGCCACAGATACGCAGTATTTT
TRBD1	.	TRBV2	TRBJ1-1	CASREDRVGAEAFF	TGTGCCAGCAGGGAGGACAGGGTAGGGGCTGAAGCTTTCTTT
TRBD2	.	TRBV15	TRBJ2-1	CATSRTLSGGSNEQFF	TGTGCCACCAGCAGAACCCTTAGCGGGGGTTCCAATGAGCAGTTCTTC
.	few	TRBV9	TRBJ1-5	CASGPGVQTTQPQHF	TGTGCCAGCGGCCCTGGGGTGCAAACCACTCAGCCCCAGCATTTT
.	.	TRBV7-3	TRBJ2-2	CASSTYTGELFF	TGTGCCAGCAGCACGTACACCGGGGAGCTGTTTTTT
TRBD2	many	TRBV29-1	TRBJ2-1	CSVETSGRRNEQFF	TGCAGCGTCGAGACTAGCGGGAGGAGAAATGAGCAGTTCTTC
.	.	TRBV20-1	TRBJ1-4	CSAETGATNEKLFF	TGCAGTGCCGAAACGGGGGCAACTAATGAAAAACTGTTTTTT
TRBD2	.	TRBV7-3	TRBJ2-3	CASSNGLAGDTQYF	TGTGCCAGCAGCAACGGACTAGCGGGAGATACGCAGTATTTT
TRBD1	many	TRBV7-2	TRBJ2-1	CASSSDRGSYNEQFF	TGTGCCAGCAGCTCGGACAGGGGCTCCTACAATGAGCAGTTCTTC
.	.	TRBV28	TRBJ1-1	CASSFWGPGEAFF	TGTGCCAGCAGTTTTTGGGGGCCCGGGGAAGCTTTCTTT
.	many	TRBV5-5	TRBJ2-1	CASSFHPGGHEQFF	TGTGCCAGCAGCTTTCATCCGGGGGGCCATGAGCAGTTCTTC
TRBD1	many	TRBV10-1	TRBJ2-3	CASSDGDSTDTQYF	TGCGCCAGCAGTGATGGGGACAGTACGGATACGCAGTATTTT
.	many	TRBV6-5	TRBJ2-7	CASSYSRGDHEQYF	TGTGCCAGCAGTTACTCGAGGGGGGACCACGAGCAGTACTTC
TRBD2	.	TRBV5-4	TRBJ2-7	CASSSTSGTSYEQYF	TGTGCCAGCAGTTCGACTAGCGGGACCTCCTACGAGCAGTACTTC
TRBD1	few	TRBV28	TRBJ1-2	CASSFGTGVGYTF	TGTGCCAGCAGTTTTGGGACAGGGGTTGGCTACACCTTC
TRBD1	.	TRBV6-2/TRBV6-3	TRBJ2-1	CASSPTGTGGRSEQFF	TGTGCCAGCAGTCCGACCGGGACAGGGGGCAGAAGTGAGCAGTTCTTC
.	.	TRBV4-3	TRBJ2-1	CASSQGMGGRYNEQFF	TGCGCCAGCAGCCAAGGGATGGGGGGGCGGTACAATGAGCAGTTCTTC
.	.	TRBV7-6	TRBJ2-7	CASSLSQGGEQYF	TGTGCCAGCAGCTTAAGTCAGGGAGGCGAGCAGTACTTC
.	many	TRBV6-5	TRBJ2-5	CASSRSVVRETQYF	TGTGCCAGCAGCAGGAGCGTGGTCCGGGAGACCCAGTACTTC
TRBD1	many	TRBV10-1	TRBJ2-7	CASSSPPDGTGHQYF	TGCGCCAGCAGCTCGCCACCAGACGGGACAGGGCACCAGTACTTC
TRBD1	.	TRBV29-1	TRBJ2-7	CSVGTDYTDLEQYF	TGCAGCGTGGGGACAGACTATACCGACCTCGAGCAGTACTTC
.	few	TRBV5-1	TRBJ2-7	CASSLDSAYEQYF	TGCGCCAGCAGCTTGGACAGTGCCTACGAGCAGTACTTC
.	.	TRBV5-1	TRBJ2-1	CASSGTGQNNEQFF	TGCGCCAGCAGCGGGACCGGACAAAACAATGAGCAGTTCTTC
.	many	TRBV9	TRBJ2-7	CASSVGRLDEQYF	TGTGCCAGCAGCGTAGGACGGCTGGACGAGCAGTACTTC
.	many	TRBV21-1	TRBJ2-7	CASSHKLPYEQYF	TGTGCCAGCAGCCATAAACTTCCCTACGAGCAGTACTTC
.	.	TRBV29-1	TRBJ1-1	CSVLQGWNTEAFF	TGCAGCGTTCTCCAGGGATGGAACACTGAAGCTTTCTTT
TRBD1	few	TRBV7-9	TRBJ1-2	CASSQKTGHGYTF	TGTGCCAGCAGCCAAAAGACAGGGCACGGCTACACCTTC
TRBD1	.	TRBV28	TRBJ1-1	CASSPGQGNTEAFF	TGTGCCAGCAGTCCAGGACAGGGAAACACTGAAGCTTTCTTT
.	many	TRBV29-1	TRBJ2-3	CSVDLGRRGDTQYF	TGCAGCGTTGATTTGGGTAGGAGGGGAGATACGCAGTATTTT
TRBD2	many	TRBV4-3	TRBJ2-1	CASSQDPAGVEQFF	TGCGCCAGCAGCCAAGATCCAGCGGGGGTTGAGCAGTTCTTC
.	many	TRBV7-2	TRBJ2-2	CASSLVGANTGELFF	TGTGCCAGCAGCTTAGTGGGAGCGAACACCGGGGAGCTGTTTTTT
.	few	TRBV2	TRBJ2-2	CASSGQGIGELFF	TGTGCCAGCAGTGGGCAGGGGATCGGGGAGCTGTTTTTT
.	.	TRBV29-1	TRBJ2-1	CSVRATSYNEQFF	TGCAGCGTGCGAGCGACCTCCTACAATGAGCAGTTCTTC
.	many	TRBV5-1	TRBJ2-4	CASSLGDDRNIQYF	TGCGCCAGCAGCTTGGGGGACGACAGAAACATTCAGTACTTC
.	.	TRBV7-9	TRBJ1-6	CASSASWDSPLHF	TGTGCCAGCAGCGCTAGCTGGGATTCACCCCTCCACTTT
TRBD2	few	TRBV6-5	TRBJ2-1	CASRESGRVNEQFF	TGTGCCAGCAGGGAAAGCGGGAGGGTTAATGAGCAGTTCTTC
.	few	TRBV9	TRBJ2-5	CASSGAPHRAETQYF	TGTGCCAGCAGCGGAGCCCCCCACAGGGCGGAGACCCAGTACTTC
TRBD1	.	TRBV29-1	TRBJ2-2	CSVTGTAITGELFF	TGCAGCGTGACCGGGACAGCCATCACCGGGGAGCTGTTTTTT
.	few	TRBV7-2	TRBJ2-7	CASSPPGASYEQYF	TGTGCCAGCAGCCCACCGGGAGCTTCCTACGAGCAGTACTTC
TRBD2	.	TRBV20-1	TRBJ2-3	CSARGVPAGGSYTDTQYF	TGCAGTGCTAGAGGGGTTCCAGCGGGAGGGTCTTACACAGATACGCAGTATTTT
.	many	TRBV4-1	TRBJ2-5	CASSPTTGPDQETQYF	TGCGCCAGCAGCCCCACGACGGGGCCGGATCAAGAGACCCAGTACTTC
.	few	TRBV24-1	TRBJ1-5	CATRDGANQPQHF	TGTGCCACCAGGGACGGCGCGAATCAGCCCCAGCATTTT
.	.	TRBV20-1	TRBJ1-6	CSARDSPMGGSPLHF	TGCAGTGCTAGAGATTCGCCCATGGGGGGTTCACCCCTCCACTTT